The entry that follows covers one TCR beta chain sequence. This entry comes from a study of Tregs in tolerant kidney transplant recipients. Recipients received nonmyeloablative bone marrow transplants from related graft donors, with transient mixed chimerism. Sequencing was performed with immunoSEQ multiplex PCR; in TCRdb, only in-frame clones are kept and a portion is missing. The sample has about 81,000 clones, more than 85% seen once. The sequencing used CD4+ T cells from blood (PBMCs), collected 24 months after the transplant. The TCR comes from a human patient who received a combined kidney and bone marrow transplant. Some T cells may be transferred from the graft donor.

The CDR3 region has the DNA TGTGCCATCAGCCCAACAGGGGGCGAGCAGTACTTC. Translating gives CAISPTGGEQYF. The chain couples TRBV10-3 to TRBJ2-7, with 8 bases that match TRBD1. The trim removed 6 bases at V and 6 bases at J, leaving 4 bases unmatched. This CDR3 region has 12 residues. Germline V lookup: CDR1 ENHRY, CDR2 SYGVKD.